This T cell receptor beta chain stems from a study of post-analysis software for immune sequencing data. Whole-study results and caveats: Included in a set of about 5 TRBV segments more frequent in patients than controls were TRBV5-6, TRBV5-1 and TRBV20-1. F measure clustering grouped samples strongly by preparation batch.

Unique molecular identifiers were built into the TCR beta cDNA libraries. TCRdb called the PCR reads again in MiXCR, with one record for every CDR3 protein. The table lists roughly 200,000 distinct CDR3 sequences, approximately 29% of them singletons. Comments on this clonotype: Its cognate antigen is unknown.

Trimming pared 6 bases from V and 0 bases from J, leaving 11 bases between. The CDR3 contains 14 residues. The TCR originated in a girl aged 2-17 years with multiple sclerosis. This chain connects TRBV12-3 or TRBV12-4 to TRBJ1-2; D might be TRBD1 (5 bases). What was sequenced was blood. CDR3 bases: TGTGCCAGCAGAAGCCGGGGGACTAACTATGGCTACACCTTC. Its translation is CASRSRGTNYGYTF.